Only one count was recorded for the clone carrying this TCR beta chain. The entry originates in a study of blood T cells in healthy people across ages. Germline CDR1 reads DFQATT; CDR2 reads SNEGSKA (reference sequence). The CDR3 contains 16 residues. The trim removed 1 base at V and 4 bases at J, leaving 11 bases unmatched. Next came a second PCR, run for about 7 to 12 cycles, which used a sample-barcoded 5' primer along with a J-beta primer mix. MiXCR, applied by TCRdb to the 5' RACE reads, yields one record per CDR3 protein. The sample has 550,000 to 700,000 distinct CDR3 sequences, 27% seen once. This clonotype originated in a woman in her seventies in good health. Source material: blood. This chain joins TRBV20-1 and TRBJ1-1, with 8 bases lining up with TRBD1. The CDR3 here is CSARGSQGARGTEAFF. CDR3 DNA sequence: TGCAGTGCTAGAGGGTCTCAGGGGGCACGGGGCACTGAAGCTTTCTTT.